This entry describes one TCR beta chain. This record belongs to a study of blood T cells in healthy people across ages. The study drew donors from healthy Caucasian individuals in Russia aged about 6 to 100. Peripheral blood from each donor was collected in a volume of roughly 9.2 milliliters. At least 6 million PBMCs were isolated per sample. The CDR3 runs to 18 residues. Trimming at V came to 3 bases and at J to 3 bases, leaving 13 bases not matched to a gene. The V gene's germline CDR1 is MDHEN and CDR2 SYDVKM. The use of a sample-barcoded 5' primer and a J-beta primer mix characterized a second PCR of about 7 to 12 cycles. Every molecule of cDNA carried a tag from a template-switch adaptor with 12 random nucleotides. One entry per CDR3 protein, called by TCRdb with MiXCR from the 5' RACE reads. The table shows roughly 640,000 distinct CDR3 sequences, with 25% to 35% occurring only once.

This clonotype originated in an elderly woman in good health. The source material was blood. The chain has TRBV28 and TRBJ2-2; 7 positions agree with TRBD2. The CDR3 bases are TGTGCCAGCAGTTTGATTGGTGGTCTAGCGGTAGACACCGGGGAGCTGTTTTTT. It translates to CASSLIGGLAVDTGELFF.